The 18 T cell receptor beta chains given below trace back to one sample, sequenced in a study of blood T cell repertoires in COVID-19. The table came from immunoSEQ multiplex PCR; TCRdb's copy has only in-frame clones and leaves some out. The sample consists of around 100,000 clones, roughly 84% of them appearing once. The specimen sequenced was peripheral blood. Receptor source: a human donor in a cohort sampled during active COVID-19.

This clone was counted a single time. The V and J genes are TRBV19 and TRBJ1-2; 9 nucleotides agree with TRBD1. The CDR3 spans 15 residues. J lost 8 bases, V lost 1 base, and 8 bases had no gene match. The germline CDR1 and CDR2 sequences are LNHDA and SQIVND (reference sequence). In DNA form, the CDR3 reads TGTGCCAGTAGTATAGGGGACAGGGTGGTTCGCGGCTACACCTTC. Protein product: CASSIGDRVVRGYTF. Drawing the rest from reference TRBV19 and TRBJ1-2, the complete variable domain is DGGITQSPKYLFRKEGQNVTLSCEQNLNHDAMYWYRQDPGQGLRLIYYSQIVNDFQKGDIAEGYSVSREKKESFPLTVTSAQKNPTAFYLCASSIGDRVVRGYTFGSGTRLTVV.

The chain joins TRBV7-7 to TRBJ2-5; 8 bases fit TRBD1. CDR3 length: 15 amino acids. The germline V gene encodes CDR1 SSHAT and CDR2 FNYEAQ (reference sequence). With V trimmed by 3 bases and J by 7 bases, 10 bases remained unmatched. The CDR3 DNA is TGTGCCAGCAGCTTTCCGGACAGGGAGAGTGGGACCCAGTACTTC. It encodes CASSFPDRESGTQYF.

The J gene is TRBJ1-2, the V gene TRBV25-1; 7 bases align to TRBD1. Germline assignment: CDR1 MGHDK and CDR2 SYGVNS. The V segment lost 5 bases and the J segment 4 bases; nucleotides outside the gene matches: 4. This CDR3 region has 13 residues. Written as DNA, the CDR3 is TGTGCCAGCAGTAGACAGGGTTCCTATGGCTACACCTTC. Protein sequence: CASSRQGSYGYTF.

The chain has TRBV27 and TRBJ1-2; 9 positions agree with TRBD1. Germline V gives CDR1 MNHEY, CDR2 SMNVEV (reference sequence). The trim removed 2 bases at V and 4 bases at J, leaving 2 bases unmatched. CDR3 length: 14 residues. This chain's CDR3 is CASSLGTGFYGYTF. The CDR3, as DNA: TGTGCCAGCAGTTTAGGGACAGGGTTCTATGGCTACACCTTC.

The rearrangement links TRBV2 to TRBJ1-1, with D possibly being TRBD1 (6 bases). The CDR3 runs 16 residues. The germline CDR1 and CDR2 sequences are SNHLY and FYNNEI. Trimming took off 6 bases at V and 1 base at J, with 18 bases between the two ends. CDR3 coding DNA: TGTGCCAGCAGCGAGGTTAGACAGGCGACGAACACTGAAGCTTTCTTT. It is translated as CASSEVRQATNTEAFF. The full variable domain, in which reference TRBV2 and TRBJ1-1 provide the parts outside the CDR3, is EPEVTQTPSHQVTQMGQEVILRCVPISNHLYFYWYRQILGQKVEFLVSFYNNEISEKSEIFDDQFSVERPDGSNFTLKIRSTKLEDSAMYFCASSEVRQATNTEAFFGQGTRLTVV.

Here the CDR3 DNA reads TGTGCTAGTGGTTTGGTACTTCGGGGGAGCGCTGAAGCTTTCTTT. This encodes CASGLVLRGSAEAFF. V and J are TRBV12-5 and TRBJ1-1; tentative D call: TRBD1 (5 bases). CDR3 length: 15 residues. CDR1 and CDR2 (germline): LGHNT, FRNRAP. Trimming pared 0 bases from V and 6 bases from J, leaving 14 bases between.

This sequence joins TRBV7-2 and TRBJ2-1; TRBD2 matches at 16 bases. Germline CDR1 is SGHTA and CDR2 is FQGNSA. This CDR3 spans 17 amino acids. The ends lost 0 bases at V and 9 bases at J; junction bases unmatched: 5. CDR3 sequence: CASSLAGTSGRAPEQFF. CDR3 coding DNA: TGTGCCAGCAGCTTAGCTGGGACTAGCGGGAGGGCCCCTGAGCAGTTCTTC.

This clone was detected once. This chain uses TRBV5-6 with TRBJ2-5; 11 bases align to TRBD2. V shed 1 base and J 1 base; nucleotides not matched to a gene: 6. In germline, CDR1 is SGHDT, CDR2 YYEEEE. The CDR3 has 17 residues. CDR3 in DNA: TGTGCCAGCAGCTTGCCGGGACTAGCGGAGGGCCAAGAGACCCAGTACTTC. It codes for CASSLPGLAEGQETQYF.

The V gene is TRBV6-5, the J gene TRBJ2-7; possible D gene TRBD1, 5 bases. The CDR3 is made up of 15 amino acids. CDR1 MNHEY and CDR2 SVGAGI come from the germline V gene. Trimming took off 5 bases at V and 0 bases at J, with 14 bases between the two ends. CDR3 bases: TGTGCCAGCAGTCCCTGGGGCTCCAGCTCCTACGAGCAGTACTTC. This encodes CASSPWGSSSYEQYF.

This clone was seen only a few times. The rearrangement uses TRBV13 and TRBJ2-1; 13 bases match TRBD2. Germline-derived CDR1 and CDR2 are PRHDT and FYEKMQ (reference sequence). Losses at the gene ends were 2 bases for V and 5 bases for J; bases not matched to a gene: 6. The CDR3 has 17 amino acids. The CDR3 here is CASSLTTSGRTHNEQFF. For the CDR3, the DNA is TGTGCCAGCAGCTTAACGACTAGCGGGAGGACCCACAATGAGCAGTTCTTC.

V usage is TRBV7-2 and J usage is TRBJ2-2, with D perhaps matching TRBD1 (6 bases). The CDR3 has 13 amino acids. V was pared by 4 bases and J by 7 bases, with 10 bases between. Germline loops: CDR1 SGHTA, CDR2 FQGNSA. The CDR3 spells CASSYRDVGELFF. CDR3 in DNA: TGTGCCAGCAGCTACAGGGATGTCGGGGAGCTGTTTTTT.

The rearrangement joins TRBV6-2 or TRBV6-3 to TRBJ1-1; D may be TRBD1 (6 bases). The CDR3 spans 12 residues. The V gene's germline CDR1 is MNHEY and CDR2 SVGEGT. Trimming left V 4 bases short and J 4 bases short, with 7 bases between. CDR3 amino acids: CASSWTATEAFF. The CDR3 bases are TGTGCCAGCAGTTGGACAGCCACTGAAGCTTTCTTT.

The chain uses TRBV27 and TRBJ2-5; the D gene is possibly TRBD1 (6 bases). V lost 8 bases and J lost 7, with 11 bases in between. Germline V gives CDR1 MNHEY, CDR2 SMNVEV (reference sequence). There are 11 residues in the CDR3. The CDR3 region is CASGIRGTQYF. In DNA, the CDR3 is TGTGCCAGCGGCATCAGGGGGACCCAGTACTTC.

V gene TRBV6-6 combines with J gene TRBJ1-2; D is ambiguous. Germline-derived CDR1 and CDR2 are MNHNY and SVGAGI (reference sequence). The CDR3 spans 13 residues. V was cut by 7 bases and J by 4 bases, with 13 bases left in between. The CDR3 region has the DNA TGTGCCAGCATGGCGGGCCCCGTCTATGGCTACACCTTC. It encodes CASMAGPVYGYTF.

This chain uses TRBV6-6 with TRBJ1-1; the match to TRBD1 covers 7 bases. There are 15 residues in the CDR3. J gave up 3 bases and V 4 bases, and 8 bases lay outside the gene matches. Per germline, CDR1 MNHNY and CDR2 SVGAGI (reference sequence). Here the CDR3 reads CASSFGHRGDTEAFF. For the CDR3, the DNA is TGTGCCAGCAGTTTCGGTCACAGGGGAGACACTGAAGCTTTCTTT.

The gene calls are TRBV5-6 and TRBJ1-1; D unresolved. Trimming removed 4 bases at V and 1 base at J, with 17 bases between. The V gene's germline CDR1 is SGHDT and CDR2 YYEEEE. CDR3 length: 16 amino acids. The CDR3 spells CASSGYGVAPNTEAFF. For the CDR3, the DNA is TGTGCCAGCAGCGGATACGGGGTAGCCCCGAACACTGAAGCTTTCTTT.

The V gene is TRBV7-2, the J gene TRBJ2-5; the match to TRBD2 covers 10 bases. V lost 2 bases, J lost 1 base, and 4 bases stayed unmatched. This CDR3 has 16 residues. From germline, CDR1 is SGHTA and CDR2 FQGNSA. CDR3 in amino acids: CASSLMASGGQETQYF. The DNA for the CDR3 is TGTGCCAGCAGCTTAATGGCTAGCGGGGGCCAAGAGACCCAGTACTTC. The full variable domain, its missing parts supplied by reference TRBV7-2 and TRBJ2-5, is GAGVSQSPSNKVTEKGKDVELRCDPISGHTALYWYRQSLGQGLEFLIYFQGNSAPDKSGLPSDRFSAERTGGSVSTLTIQRTQQEDSAVYLCASSLMASGGQETQYFGPGTRLLVL.

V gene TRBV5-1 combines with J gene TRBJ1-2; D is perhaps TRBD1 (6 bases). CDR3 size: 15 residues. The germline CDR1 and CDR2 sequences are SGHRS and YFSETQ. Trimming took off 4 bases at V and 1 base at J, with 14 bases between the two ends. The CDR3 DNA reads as TGCGCCAGCAGCAGGGACGGACAGCTTAACTATGGCTACACCTTC. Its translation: CASSRDGQLNYGYTF. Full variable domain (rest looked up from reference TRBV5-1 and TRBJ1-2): KAGVTQTPRYLIKTRGQQVTLSCSPISGHRSVSWYQQTPGQGLQFLFEYFSETQRNKGNFPGRFSGRQFSNSRSEMNVSTLELGDSALYLCASSRDGQLNYGYTFGSGTRLTVV.